Listed below are T cell receptor beta chains from one sample, sequenced in a study of cytomegalovirus exposure and HLA in healthy donors. The protocol was immunoSEQ multiplex PCR, while the TCRdb copy is restricted to in-frame clones and leaves out a portion. The table shows roughly 140,000 clones, with about 72% occurring only once. The material sequenced was PBMCs. The origin of the receptors is a man aged 35 to 55 in good health and CMV-seronegative. CDR3s include the opening cysteine and the closing phenylalanine or tryptophan. The order of the fields is D gene, J gene, V gene, clone size, CDR3 length, CDR3 protein, CDR3 DNA. The D gene is left open where the match is weak. Clone size, where shown, is once, few, many, or a class for clones that have expanded.

>TRBD1|TRBJ1-3|TRBV30|few|12
CSYRGPGNTIYF
TGTTCCTACAGGGGGCCTGGAAACACCATATATTTT
>.|TRBJ2-2|TRBV7-7|.|14
CASSLVGAPGELFF
TGTGCCAGCAGCTTAGTCGGAGCTCCCGGGGAGCTGTTTTTT
>TRBD1|TRBJ1-1|TRBV7-2|.|15
CASSSSGQMNTEAFF
TGTGCCAGCAGCAGTTCGGGACAGATGAACACTGAAGCTTTCTTT
>.|TRBJ2-2|TRBV30|few|14
CAWSENFHTGELFF
TGTGCCTGGAGTGAAAACTTCCACACCGGGGAGCTGTTTTTT
>.|TRBJ2-7|TRBV11-2|.|15
CASSQSQGLPYEQYF
TGTGCCAGCAGCCAATCACAGGGTCTACCCTACGAGCAGTACTTC
>.|TRBJ1-1|TRBV28|.|13
CASSLPGNTEAFF
TGTGCCAGCAGTTTGCCGGGGAACACTGAAGCTTTCTTT
>.|TRBJ1-3|TRBV6-5|.|12
CASSPGIDTIYF
TGTGCCAGCAGCCCAGGGATAGACACCATATATTTT
>TRBD1|TRBJ1-4|TRBV6-5|.|16
CASSSAGGQVNEKLFF
TGTGCCAGCAGTTCCGCTGGGGGACAGGTTAATGAAAAACTGTTTTTT
>.|TRBJ1-2|TRBV12-1|.|16
CASSFGTGCSCYGYTF
TGTGCCAGCAGCTTTGGGACAGGGTGTAGTTGCTATGGCTACACCTTC
>.|TRBJ1-3|TRBV5-1|.|15
CASSLEGTYGNTIYF
TGCGCCAGCAGCTTGGAAGGGACATATGGAAACACCATATATTTT
>.|TRBJ2-3|TRBV28|.|12
CASNAGGDTQYF
TGTGCCAGCAATGCCGGGGGAGATACGCAGTATTTT
>.|TRBJ2-2|TRBV5-1|once|15
CASRFSGGGTGELFF
TGCGCCAGCCGCTTCTCTGGGGGCGGCACCGGGGAGCTGTTTTTT
>TRBD1|TRBJ1-2|TRBV2|.|14
CASRTGASNYGYTF
TGTGCCAGCAGGACAGGGGCCTCTAACTATGGCTACACCTTC
>.|TRBJ2-4|TRBV2|.|14
CASTSTPTGDIQYF
TGTGCCAGCACCTCTACGCCCACCGGGGACATTCAGTACTTC
>.|TRBJ1-2|TRBV7-9|.|12
CSTESGAYGYTF
TGTTCCACCGAGTCAGGGGCCTATGGCTACACCTTC
>.|TRBJ2-1|TRBV12-5|.|9
CASGPQQFF
TGTGCTAGTGGTCCTCAGCAGTTCTTC
>.|TRBJ2-5|TRBV19|once|15
CASSLGLSYQETQYF
TGTGCCAGTAGCCTGGGACTTTCGTACCAAGAGACCCAGTACTTC
>.|TRBJ1-2|TRBV5-1|few|15
CASSLGGQISYGYTF
TGCGCCAGCAGCTTGGGAGGGCAGATATCTTATGGCTACACCTTC
>TRBD1|TRBJ1-5|TRBV5-1|few|15
CASSPHRGSLQPQHF
TGCGCCAGCAGCCCACACAGGGGGAGCCTTCAGCCCCAGCATTTT
>.|TRBJ2-7|TRBV7-2|.|14
CASSLDRTSYEQYF
TGTGCCAGCAGCTTAGACAGGACCTCCTACGAGCAGTACTTC